This is a list of T cell receptor beta chains from one sample in a study of shared clonotypes between healthy human individuals. TCRdb's table, derived via immunoSEQ multiplex PCR, lists solely in-frame clones and lacks some. This table holds over a million clones, over 95% found once. The sample comprised naive CD4+ T cells sorted from blood. The source of these receptors is a man aged 25 to 45 in good health. The CDR3 runs from the conserved cysteine through the conserved F or W. The order of the fields is D gene, V gene, J gene, clone size, CDR3 protein, CDR3 DNA. A D gene is named only where the DNA matches it firmly. Expanded clones are given a class, and other clones once, few, many or no size at all.

>-|TRBV18|TRBJ2-1|-
CASSPPRGLSSYNEQFF
TGTGCCAGCTCACCACCGCGCGGGCTTAGCTCCTACAATGAGCAGTTCTTC
>-|TRBV5-1|TRBJ2-5|-
CASSPDAYQETQYF
TGCGCCAGCAGCCCCGACGCTTACCAAGAGACCCAGTACTTC
>TRBD1|TRBV5-6|TRBJ1-4|-
CASSGIGTGGSGSEKLFF
TGTGCCAGCAGCGGAATCGGGACAGGGGGCAGCGGATCTGAAAAACTGTTTTTT
>-|TRBV9|TRBJ2-3|-
CASRSLGLADTQYF
TGTGCCAGCAGATCTTTGGGTTTGGCAGATACGCAGTATTTT
>-|TRBV20-1|TRBJ2-3|-
CSARGTDTQYF
TGCAGTGCTAGGGGCACAGATACGCAGTATTTT
>-|TRBV21-1|TRBJ1-1|once
CASSYAPAGCTEAFF
TGTGCCAGCAGCTATGCCCCGGCAGGGTGCACTGAAGCTTTCTTT
>-|TRBV5-4|TRBJ1-4|-
CASSQDRIGNEKLFF
TGTGCCAGCAGCCAAGATCGGATAGGCAATGAAAAACTGTTTTTT
>-|TRBV9|TRBJ2-5|-
CASSVSWRAETQYF
TGTGCCAGCAGCGTATCTTGGAGGGCCGAGACCCAGTACTTC
>TRBD1|TRBV7-9|TRBJ1-4|-
CASSQISGGGEKLFF
TGTGCCAGCAGCCAAATCTCAGGGGGTGGTGAAAAACTGTTTTTT
>-|TRBV5-8|TRBJ2-2|-
CASSLGPFAGAGELFF
TGTGCCAGCAGCCTCGGGCCCTTCGCAGGGGCCGGGGAGCTGTTTTTT
>-|TRBV18|TRBJ2-3|-
CASSLLGNMRTDTQYF
TGTGCCAGCTCACTTTTGGGGAATATGCGCACAGATACGCAGTATTTT
>-|TRBV27|TRBJ2-2|-
CASSLSLPGELFF
TGTGCCAGCAGTTTAAGCCTACCCGGGGAGCTGTTTTTT
>-|TRBV5-1|TRBJ2-2|-
CASSPQGSTGELFF
TGCGCCAGCAGCCCGCAGGGATCCACCGGGGAGCTGTTTTTT
>TRBD1|TRBV29-1|TRBJ1-1|-
CSVGPARGSGAFF
TGCAGCGTTGGCCCCGCCAGGGGGTCCGGGGCTTTCTTT
>-|TRBV29-1|TRBJ1-1|few
CSVRLGEDTEAFF
TGCAGCGTAAGGTTGGGGGAGGACACTGAAGCTTTCTTT
>-|TRBV4-3|TRBJ2-1|-
CASSQDIRSSYNEQFF
TGCGCCAGCAGCCAAGATATCAGGAGCTCCTACAATGAGCAGTTCTTC
>TRBD2|TRBV18|TRBJ2-4|-
CASSPGPSGRSRNIQYF
TGTGCCAGCTCACCAGGCCCTAGCGGGAGGAGTCGAAACATTCAGTACTTC
>TRBD2|TRBV5-1|TRBJ2-3|-
CASSPLFELAGYTDTQYF
TGCGCCAGCAGCCCCCTCTTCGAACTAGCGGGTTACACAGATACGCAGTATTTT
>TRBD2|TRBV2|TRBJ2-3|-
CASEREGGDTQYF
TGTGCCAGCGAGCGGGAGGGCGGAGATACGCAGTATTTT
>-|TRBV6-6|TRBJ2-1|-
CASSYSPKWNEQFF
TGTGCCAGCAGTTACTCGCCCAAATGGAATGAGCAGTTCTTC
>TRBD1|TRBV6-6|TRBJ1-5|-
CASSYLGGQGGQPQHF
TGTGCCAGCAGTTACTTGGGGGGACAGGGCGGACAGCCCCAGCATTTT
>-|TRBV2|TRBJ2-3|-
CASSERYTDTQYF
TGTGCCAGCAGTGAGCGGTACACAGATACGCAGTATTTT
>-|TRBV4-3|TRBJ2-7|-
CASSRTTNYEQYF
TGCGCCAGCAGCAGGACTACAAACTACGAGCAGTACTTC
>-|TRBV2|TRBJ1-5|-
CASSATGSDQPQHF
TGTGCCAGCAGCGCCACAGGGTCCGATCAGCCCCAGCATTTT
>-|TRBV10-3|TRBJ2-1|-
CAAAPLGPKTYNEQFF
TGTGCCGCCGCACCCCTGGGGCCTAAAACTTACAATGAGCAGTTCTTC
>-|TRBV19|TRBJ2-1|once
CASSPFEGRGIRGSSYNEQFF
TGTGCCAGTAGCCCTTTTGAGGGGAGGGGCATCAGGGGGAGCTCCTACAATGAGCAGTTCTTC
>TRBD1|TRBV2|TRBJ2-7|once
CASGGQGDYEQYF
TGTGCCAGCGGGGGACAGGGAGACTACGAGCAGTACTTC
>-|TRBV11-2|TRBJ2-3|-
CASSWRTVLDTDTQYF
TGTGCCAGCAGCTGGCGGACAGTTCTTGACACAGATACGCAGTATTTT
>-|TRBV2|TRBJ2-2|few
CASTGKYTGELFF
TGTGCCAGCACCGGCAAGTACACCGGGGAGCTGTTTTTT
>-|TRBV29-1|TRBJ1-5|-
CSVGNLNQGKGQPQHF
TGCAGCGTTGGAAACTTAAACCAGGGGAAGGGTCAGCCCCAGCATTTT
>-|TRBV11-2|TRBJ2-7|-
CASSLDRTDFYEQYF
TGTGCCAGCAGCTTAGACCGGACAGACTTCTACGAGCAGTACTTC
>TRBD1|TRBV5-1|TRBJ2-7|once
CASSSQGAQSNEQYF
TGCGCCAGCAGTTCCCAGGGGGCGCAATCGAATGAGCAGTACTTC
>TRBD1|TRBV5-1|TRBJ2-2|-
CASSLVTGGNTGELFF
TGCGCCAGCAGCTTGGTCACAGGGGGGAACACCGGGGAGCTGTTTTTT
>TRBD1|TRBV5-8|TRBJ2-4|-
CAIQYRGPFDIQYF
TGTGCCATCCAATACAGGGGCCCATTCGACATTCAGTACTTC
>TRBD2|TRBV11-2|TRBJ2-1|-
CASSPRSGRALNEQFF
TGTGCCAGCAGCCCCAGGTCCGGGAGGGCCCTCAATGAGCAGTTCTTC
>TRBD1|TRBV11-2|TRBJ1-2|-
CASSLRTGPYGYTF
TGTGCCAGCAGCTTGCGGACAGGACCCTATGGCTACACCTTC